Below, 6 T cell receptor beta chains from the same sample are listed, as sequenced in a study of T cell clusters in autoimmune cytopenias. One tube held mixed TRB-A and TRB-B primer pools for touch-down PCR. TCRdb re-called the multiplex PCR reads and shows each CDR3 protein once, DNA omitted. The sample totals some 3,300 distinct CDR3 sequences. Roughly 38,000 genome equivalents of blood DNA were amplified for TRB. What was sequenced was peripheral blood. The receptors come from a human donor with an autoimmune cytopenia or autoimmune hepatitis (not recorded which).

The J gene is TRBJ2-1, the V gene TRBV19; lacking DNA, the TRBD2 call made by TCRdb goes unchecked. Germline lookup yields CDR1 LNHDA and CDR2 SQIVND (reference sequence). This CDR3 is 18 amino acids long. This CDR3 reads CASSMDSGGEYSYNEQFF.

This clonotype counts as large by frequency. The chain carries TRBV29-1 and TRBJ2-7; TCRdb's D call of TRBD1 is untestable without DNA. Germline V lookup: CDR1 SQVTM, CDR2 ANQGSEA. This CDR3 region has 15 residues. The CDR3 reads CSVEGKGTGSYEQYF.

The chain joins TRBV19 to TRBJ1-2. CDR1 and CDR2 (germline): LNHDA, SQIVND (reference sequence). The CDR3 is made up of 14 amino acids. CDR3 sequence: CASSPQLRNYGYTF.

This clonotype is called medium-sized (0.01 to 0.1%) based on its frequency. The chain joins TRBV6-5 to TRBJ2-1; without DNA, the TCRdb call of TRBD1 cannot be checked. The CDR3 has 15 amino acids. CDR1 MNHEY and CDR2 SVGAGI come from the germline V gene. The CDR3 sequence is CASNAGTHLGNEQFF.

Frequency places this clonotype as medium-sized. The V and J genes are TRBV19 and TRBJ2-1; the D call of TRBD1 rests on TCRdb alone, since no DNA is present to check it. This CDR3 is built from 12 residues. Germline-derived CDR1 and CDR2 are LNHDA and SQIVND (reference sequence). CDR3 in amino acids: CASSLTVGEQFF.

Judged by frequency, this clonotype is medium-sized (0.01 to 0.1%). This chain joins TRBV24-1 and TRBJ1-4; lacking DNA, the TRBD1 call made by TCRdb goes unchecked. Germline V gene sequence: CDR1 KGHDR, CDR2 SFDVKD. The CDR3 is 16 residues long. CDR3 residues: CATSDSSPGEGEKLFF.